The clone carrying this T cell receptor beta chain was recorded a few times. Some clones are missing from TCRdb's copy, which holds only in-frame ones; the method was immunoSEQ multiplex PCR. The sample gives about 30,000 clones, around 90% of which show up once; around 6.1% is in the top ten. The entry originates in a study of T cells in tuberculosis. The CDR3 has 16 amino acids. Germline lookup yields CDR1 LGHNA and CDR2 YNFKEQ. Trimming shortened V by 0 bases and J by 2 bases, and 11 bases separated the two germline ends. The sequenced sample was PBMCs. The chain uses TRBV4-2 and TRBJ2-1; D is perhaps TRBD2 (7 bases). The TCR originated in a donor aged 10-29 years with latent tuberculosis or without tuberculosis infection. The CDR3 loop reads CASSQDGGGPYNEQFF. The CDR3 DNA reads TGTGCCAGCAGCCAAGATGGCGGGGGCCCCTACAATGAGCAGTTCTTC.